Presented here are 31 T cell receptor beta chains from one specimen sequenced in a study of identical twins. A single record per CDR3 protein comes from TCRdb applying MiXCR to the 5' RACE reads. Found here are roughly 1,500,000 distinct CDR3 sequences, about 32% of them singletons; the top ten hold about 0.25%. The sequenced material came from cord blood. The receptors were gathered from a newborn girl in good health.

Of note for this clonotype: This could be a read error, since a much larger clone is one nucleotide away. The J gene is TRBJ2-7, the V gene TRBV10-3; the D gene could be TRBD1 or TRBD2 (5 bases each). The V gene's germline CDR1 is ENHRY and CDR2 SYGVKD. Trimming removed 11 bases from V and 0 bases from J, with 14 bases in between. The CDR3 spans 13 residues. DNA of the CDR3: TGTGCCTTCGGGGCAGACCTCTCCTACGAGCAGTACTTC. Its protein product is CAFGADLSYEQYF.

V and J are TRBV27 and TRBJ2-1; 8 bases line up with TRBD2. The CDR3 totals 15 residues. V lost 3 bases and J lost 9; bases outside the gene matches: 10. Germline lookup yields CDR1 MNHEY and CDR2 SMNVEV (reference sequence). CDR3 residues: CASSFVISGIIEQFF. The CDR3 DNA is TGTGCCAGCAGTTTCGTTATTAGCGGGATTATTGAGCAGTTCTTC.

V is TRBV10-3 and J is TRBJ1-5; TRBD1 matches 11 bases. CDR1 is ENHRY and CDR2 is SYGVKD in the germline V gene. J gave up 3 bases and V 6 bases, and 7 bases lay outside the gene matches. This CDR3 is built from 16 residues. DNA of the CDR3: TGTGCCATCAGCGTGGGACAGGGGGGCTTCAATCAGCCCCAGCATTTT. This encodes CAISVGQGGFNQPQHF.

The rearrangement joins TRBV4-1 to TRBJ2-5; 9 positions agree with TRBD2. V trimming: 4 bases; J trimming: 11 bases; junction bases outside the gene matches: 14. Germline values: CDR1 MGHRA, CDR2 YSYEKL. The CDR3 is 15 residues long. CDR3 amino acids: CASSPIAGVGNEQYF. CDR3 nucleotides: TGCGCCAGCAGCCCGATAGCGGGAGTCGGCAATGAGCAGTACTTC.

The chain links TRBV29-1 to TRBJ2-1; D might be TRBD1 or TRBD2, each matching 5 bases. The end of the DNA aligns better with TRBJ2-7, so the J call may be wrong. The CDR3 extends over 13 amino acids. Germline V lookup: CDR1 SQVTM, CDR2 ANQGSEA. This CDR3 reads CSHRDGTYNEQYF. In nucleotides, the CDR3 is TGCAGTCACCGGGACGGGACCTACAATGAGCAGTACTTC.

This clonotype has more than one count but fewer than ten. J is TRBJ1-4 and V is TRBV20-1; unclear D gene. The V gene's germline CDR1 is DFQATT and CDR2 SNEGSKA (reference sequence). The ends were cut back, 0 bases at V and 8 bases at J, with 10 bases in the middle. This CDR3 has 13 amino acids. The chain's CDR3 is CSARDLGGEKLFF. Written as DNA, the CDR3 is TGCAGTGCTAGAGATCTGGGCGGCGAAAAACTGTTTTTT.

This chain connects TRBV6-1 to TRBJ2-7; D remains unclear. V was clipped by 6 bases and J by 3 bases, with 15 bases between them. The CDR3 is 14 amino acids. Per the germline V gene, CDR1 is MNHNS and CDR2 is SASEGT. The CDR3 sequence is CASSFSDIYYEQYF. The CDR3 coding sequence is TGTGCCAGCAGCTTTTCCGACATTTACTACGAGCAGTACTTC.

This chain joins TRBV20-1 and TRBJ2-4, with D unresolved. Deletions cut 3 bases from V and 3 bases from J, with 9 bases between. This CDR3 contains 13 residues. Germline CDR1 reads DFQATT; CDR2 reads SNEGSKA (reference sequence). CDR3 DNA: TGCAGTGCTAGCGCGCTGGGCAAAAACATTCAGTACTTC. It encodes CSASALGKNIQYF.

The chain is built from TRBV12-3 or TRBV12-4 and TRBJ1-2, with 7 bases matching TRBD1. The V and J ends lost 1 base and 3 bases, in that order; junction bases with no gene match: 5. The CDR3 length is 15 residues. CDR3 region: CASSLGRGIDYGYTF. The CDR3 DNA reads TGTGCCAGCAGTTTAGGCAGGGGGATCGACTATGGCTACACCTTC.

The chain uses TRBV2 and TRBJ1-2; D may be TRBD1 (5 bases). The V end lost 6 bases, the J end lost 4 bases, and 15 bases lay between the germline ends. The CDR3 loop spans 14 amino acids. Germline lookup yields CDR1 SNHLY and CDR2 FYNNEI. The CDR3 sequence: CASRAQTVSYGYTF. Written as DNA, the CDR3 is TGTGCCAGCAGGGCCCAGACAGTCAGCTATGGCTACACCTTC.

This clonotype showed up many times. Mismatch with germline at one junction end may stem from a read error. CDR3 region: CASSLAGGTKNIQYF. CDR3 DNA sequence: TGTGCCAGCAGTTTAGCGGGGGGGACCAAAAACATTCAGTACTTC. V usage is TRBV7-2 and J usage is TRBJ2-4; TRBD2 agrees at 11 bases. There are 15 residues in the CDR3. Germline V gives CDR1 SGHTA, CDR2 FQGNSA.

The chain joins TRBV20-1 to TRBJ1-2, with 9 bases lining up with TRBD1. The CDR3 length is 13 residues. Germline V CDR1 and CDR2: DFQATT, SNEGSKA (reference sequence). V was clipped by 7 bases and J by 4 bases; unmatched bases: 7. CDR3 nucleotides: TGCAGTGTTACAGGGGGCTTGGGCTATGGCTACACCTTC. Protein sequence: CSVTGGLGYGYTF.

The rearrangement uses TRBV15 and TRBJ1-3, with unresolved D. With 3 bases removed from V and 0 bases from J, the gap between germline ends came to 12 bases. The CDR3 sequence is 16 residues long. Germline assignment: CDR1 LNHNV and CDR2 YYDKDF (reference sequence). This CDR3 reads CATSSLGRVSGNTIYF. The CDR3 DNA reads TGTGCCACCAGCAGTCTTGGACGGGTCTCTGGAAACACCATATATTTT. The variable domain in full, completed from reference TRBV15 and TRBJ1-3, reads DAMVIQNPRYQVTQFGKPVTLSCSQTLNHNVMYWYQQKSSQAPKLLFHYYDKDFNNEADTPDNFQSRRPNTSFCFLDIRSPGLGDTAMYLCATSSLGRVSGNTIYFGEGSWLTVV.

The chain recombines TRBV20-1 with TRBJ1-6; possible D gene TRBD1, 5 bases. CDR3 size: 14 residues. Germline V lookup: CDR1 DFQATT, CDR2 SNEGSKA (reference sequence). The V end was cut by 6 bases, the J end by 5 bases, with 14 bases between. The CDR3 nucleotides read TGCAGTGCCAGGGTGGGCGGCAATAATTCACCCCTCCACTTT. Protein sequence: CSARVGGNNSPLHF.

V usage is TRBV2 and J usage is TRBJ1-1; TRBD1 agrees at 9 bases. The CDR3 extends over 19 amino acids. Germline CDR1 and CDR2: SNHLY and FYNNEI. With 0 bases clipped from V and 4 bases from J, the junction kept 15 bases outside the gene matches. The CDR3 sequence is CASSEALIGTGGMGTEAFF. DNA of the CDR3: TGTGCCAGCAGTGAAGCGCTCATTGGTACAGGGGGCATGGGCACTGAAGCTTTCTTT. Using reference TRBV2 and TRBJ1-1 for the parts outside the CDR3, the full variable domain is EPEVTQTPSHQVTQMGQEVILRCVPISNHLYFYWYRQILGQKVEFLVSFYNNEISEKSEIFDDQFSVERPDGSNFTLKIRSTKLEDSAMYFCASSEALIGTGGMGTEAFFGQGTRLTVV.

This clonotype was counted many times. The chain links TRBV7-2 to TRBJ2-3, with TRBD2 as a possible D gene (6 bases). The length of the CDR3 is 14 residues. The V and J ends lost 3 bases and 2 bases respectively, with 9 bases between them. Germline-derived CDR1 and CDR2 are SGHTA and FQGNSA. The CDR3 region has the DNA TGTGCCAGCAGCTTCCGGGACTTCACAGATACGCAGTATTTT. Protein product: CASSFRDFTDTQYF.

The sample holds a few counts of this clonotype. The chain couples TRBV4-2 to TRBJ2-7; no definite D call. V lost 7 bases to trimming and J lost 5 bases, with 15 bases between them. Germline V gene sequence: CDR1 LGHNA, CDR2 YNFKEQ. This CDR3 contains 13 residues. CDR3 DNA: TGTGCCAGCACCCCCGACGGCTCGGACGAGCAGTACTTC. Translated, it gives CASTPDGSDEQYF.

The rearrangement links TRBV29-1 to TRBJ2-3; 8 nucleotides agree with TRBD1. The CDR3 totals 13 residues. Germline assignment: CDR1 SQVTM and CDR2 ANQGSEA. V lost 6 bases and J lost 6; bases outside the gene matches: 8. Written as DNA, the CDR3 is TGCAGCGTACGCAGGGGGCCAACGGATACGCAGTATTTT. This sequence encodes CSVRRGPTDTQYF.

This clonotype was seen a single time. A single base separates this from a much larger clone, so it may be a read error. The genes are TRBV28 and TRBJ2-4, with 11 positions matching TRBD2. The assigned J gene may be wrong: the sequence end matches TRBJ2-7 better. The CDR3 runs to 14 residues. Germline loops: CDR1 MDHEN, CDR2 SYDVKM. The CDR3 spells CASKTSGSPYEQYF. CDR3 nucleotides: TGTGCCAGTAAAACTAGCGGGAGTCCCTACGAGCAGTACTTC.

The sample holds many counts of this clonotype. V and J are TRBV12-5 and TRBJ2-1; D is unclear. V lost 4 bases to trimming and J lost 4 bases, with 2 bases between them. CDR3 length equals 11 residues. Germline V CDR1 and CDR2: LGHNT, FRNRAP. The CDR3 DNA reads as TGTGCTAGTGGTTATTACAATGAGCAGTTCTTC. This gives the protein CASGYYNEQFF.

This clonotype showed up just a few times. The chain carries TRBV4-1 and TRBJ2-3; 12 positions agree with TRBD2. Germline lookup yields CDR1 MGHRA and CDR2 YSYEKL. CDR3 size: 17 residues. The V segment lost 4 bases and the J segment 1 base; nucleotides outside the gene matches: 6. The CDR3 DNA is TGCGCCAGCAGCCTCCGACTAGCGGGGGCCCGCACAGATACGCAGTATTTT. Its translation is CASSLRLAGARTDTQYF.

Here the CDR3 reads CASSLTLTGTQYF. CDR3 coding DNA: TGTGCCAGCAGTTTGACCCTGACCGGTACGCAGTATTTT. The chain recombines TRBV25-1 with TRBJ2-3; D not certain. The germline CDR1 and CDR2 sequences are MGHDK and SYGVNS. This CDR3 comprises 13 residues. Trimming took off 5 bases at V and 8 bases at J, with 14 bases between the two ends.

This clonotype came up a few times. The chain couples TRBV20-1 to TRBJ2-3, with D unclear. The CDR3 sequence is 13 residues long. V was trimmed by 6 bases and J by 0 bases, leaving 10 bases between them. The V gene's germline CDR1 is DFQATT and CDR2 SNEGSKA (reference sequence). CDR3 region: CSAPLGSTDTQYF. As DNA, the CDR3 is TGCAGTGCGCCCCTAGGGAGCACAGATACGCAGTATTTT.

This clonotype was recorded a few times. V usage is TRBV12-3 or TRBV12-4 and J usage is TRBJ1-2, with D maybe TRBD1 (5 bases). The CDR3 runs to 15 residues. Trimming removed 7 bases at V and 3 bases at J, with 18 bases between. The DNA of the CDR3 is TGTGCCAGCAACATTTACCGGGACGTCGACTATGGCTACACCTTC. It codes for CASNIYRDVDYGYTF.

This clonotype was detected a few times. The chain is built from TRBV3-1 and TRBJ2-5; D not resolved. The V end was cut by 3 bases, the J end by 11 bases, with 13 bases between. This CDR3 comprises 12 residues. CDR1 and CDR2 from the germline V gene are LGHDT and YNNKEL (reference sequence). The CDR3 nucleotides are TGTGCCAGCAGCCATCTAGGCAATGAGCAGTACTTC. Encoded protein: CASSHLGNEQYF.

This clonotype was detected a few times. In DNA, the CDR3 is TGCGCCAGCTCTGGCGGGGGGCCCACAGATACGCAGTATTTT. Translating gives CASSGGGPTDTQYF. This chain links TRBV5-1 with TRBJ2-3, with 8 positions matching TRBD2. The CDR3 is 14 amino acids. The V gene end was trimmed by 7 bases and the J gene end by 2 bases; junction bases not matched to a gene: 6. Germline loops: CDR1 SGHRS, CDR2 YFSETQ. Full variable domain (rest looked up from reference TRBV5-1 and TRBJ2-3): KAGVTQTPRYLIKTRGQQVTLSCSPISGHRSVSWYQQTPGQGLQFLFEYFSETQRNKGNFPGRFSGRQFSNSRSEMNVSTLELGDSALYLCASSGGGPTDTQYFGPGTRLTVL.

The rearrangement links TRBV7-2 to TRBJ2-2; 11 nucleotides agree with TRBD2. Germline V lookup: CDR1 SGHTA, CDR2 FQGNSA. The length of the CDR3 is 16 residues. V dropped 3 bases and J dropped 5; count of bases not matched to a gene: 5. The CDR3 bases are TGTGCCAGCAGCTTGACTAGCGGGGTAGGGACCGGGGAGCTGTTTTTT. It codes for CASSLTSGVGTGELFF.

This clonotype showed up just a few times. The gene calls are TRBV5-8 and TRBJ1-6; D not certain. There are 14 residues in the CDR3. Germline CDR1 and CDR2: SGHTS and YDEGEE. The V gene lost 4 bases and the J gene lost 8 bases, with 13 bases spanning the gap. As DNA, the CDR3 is TGTGCCAGCAGCATCCTCATTCAAGATTCACCCCTCCACTTT. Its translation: CASSILIQDSPLHF.

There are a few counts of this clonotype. CDR3 DNA sequence: TGTGCCAGCAGCTTAGCTGTCGGGGATAGCAATCAGCCCCAGCATTTT. Translated, it gives CASSLAVGDSNQPQHF. The chain joins TRBV11-2 to TRBJ1-5; no definite D call. This CDR3 comprises 16 residues. CDR1 and CDR2 (germline): SGHAT, FQNNGV. With 1 base removed from V and 0 bases from J, the gap between germline ends came to 10 bases.

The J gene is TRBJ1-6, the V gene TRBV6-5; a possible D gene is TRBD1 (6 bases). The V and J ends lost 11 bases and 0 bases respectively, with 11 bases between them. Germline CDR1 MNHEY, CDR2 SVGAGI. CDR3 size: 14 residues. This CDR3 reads CASQGSSYNSPLHF. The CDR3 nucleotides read TGTGCCTCACAGGGTAGCTCCTATAATTCACCCCTCCACTTT.

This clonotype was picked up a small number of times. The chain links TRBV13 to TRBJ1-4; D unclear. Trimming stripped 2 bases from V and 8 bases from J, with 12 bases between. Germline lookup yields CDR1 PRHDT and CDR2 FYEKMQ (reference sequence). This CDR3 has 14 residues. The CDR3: CASSLKATGEKLFF. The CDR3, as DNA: TGTGCCAGCAGCTTAAAGGCCACCGGGGAAAAACTGTTTTTT.